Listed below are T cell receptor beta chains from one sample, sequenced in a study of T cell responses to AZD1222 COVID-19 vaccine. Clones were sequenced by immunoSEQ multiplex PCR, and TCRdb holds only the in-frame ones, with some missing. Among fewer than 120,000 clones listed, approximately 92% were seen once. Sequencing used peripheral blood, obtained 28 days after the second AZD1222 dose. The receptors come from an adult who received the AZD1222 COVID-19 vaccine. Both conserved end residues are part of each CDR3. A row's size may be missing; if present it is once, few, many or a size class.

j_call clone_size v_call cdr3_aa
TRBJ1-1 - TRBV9 CASSATGMNTEAFF
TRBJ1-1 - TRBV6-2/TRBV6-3 CASSYRRNTEAFF
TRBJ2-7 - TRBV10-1 CASKPTRTGTYEQYF
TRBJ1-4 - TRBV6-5 CASSYVGTNEKLFF
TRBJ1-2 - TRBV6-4 CASSDRVRPSKDGYTF
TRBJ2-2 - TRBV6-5 CASRYTGDHTGELFF
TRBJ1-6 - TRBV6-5 CASSYSQGGLHSPLHF
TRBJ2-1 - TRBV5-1 CARYPGQLEQFF
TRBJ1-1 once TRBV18 CASSKQGAATEAFF
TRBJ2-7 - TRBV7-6 CASSQITDSPYEQYF
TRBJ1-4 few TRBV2 CASSDLPTATNEKLFF
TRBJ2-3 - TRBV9 CASSVSILAVDTQYF
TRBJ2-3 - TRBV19 CASSIGEPDTQYF